Each of the 8 T cell receptor beta chains below was sequenced from the same sample in a study of blood T cell repertoires in COVID-19. Clones were read by immunoSEQ multiplex PCR, and TCRdb kept only the in-frame ones, dropping some. The sample has about 250,000 clones, about nine tenths seen once; the top ten hold 0.94%. Sequenced: peripheral blood. The source of these receptors is a woman aged 35 to 49 who had recovered from COVID-19.

The CDR3 DNA reads TGCGCCAGCAGCCTATTAGCTGAGACAGGGGACGAAAAACTGTTTTTT. This translates into CASSLLAETGDEKLFF. The chain carries TRBV5-1 and TRBJ1-4; 8 nucleotides agree with TRBD1. V was clipped by 4 bases and J by 8 bases; unmatched bases: 13. This CDR3 comprises 16 residues. The V gene's germline CDR1 is SGHRS and CDR2 YFSETQ.

The gene calls are TRBV28 and TRBJ1-4, with 7 bases identical to TRBD1. Germline CDR1 and CDR2: MDHEN and SYDVKM. V trimming: 8 bases; J trimming: 3 bases; junction bases outside the gene matches: 3. CDR3 length: 13 residues. The CDR3 is CASRDRSNEKLFF. The DNA for the CDR3 is TGTGCCAGCCGGGACAGATCTAATGAAAAACTGTTTTTT. Full variable domain (outside the CDR3, taken from reference TRBV28 and TRBJ1-4): DVKVTQSSRYLVKRTGEKVFLECVQDMDHENMFWYRQDPGLGLRLIYFSYDVKMKEKGDIPEGYSVSREKKERFSLILESASTNQTSMYLCASRDRSNEKLFFGSGTQLSVL.

The gene calls are TRBV7-2 and TRBJ2-7; no clear D gene. The CDR3 is 14 residues long. Germline CDR1 reads SGHTA; CDR2 reads FQGNSA. V lost 4 bases and J 3 bases, leaving 13 bases between the germline ends. CDR3 coding DNA: TGTGCCAGCAGCTCGGATCACGCAGGCTACGAGCAGTACTTC. Translated: CASSSDHAGYEQYF.

The chain combines TRBV5-6 with TRBJ2-3; 10 nucleotides agree with TRBD2. V lost 1 base to trimming and J lost 0 bases; unmatched junction nucleotides: 8. CDR3 length: 18 amino acids. Germline V gene data show CDR1 as SGHDT and CDR2 as YYEEEE. CDR3 amino acids: CASSLWSGRGISTDTQYF. For the CDR3, the DNA is TGTGCCAGCAGCTTGTGGAGCGGGAGGGGGATTAGCACAGATACGCAGTATTTT.

V gene TRBV5-1 combines with J gene TRBJ2-5, with 8 bases fitting TRBD1. Germline trimming cut 0 bases from V and 1 base from J; bases unmatched to any gene: 2. Germline V lookup: CDR1 SGHRS, CDR2 YFSETQ. The CDR3 has 15 amino acids. The CDR3 loop reads CASSLAQGAQETQYF. The CDR3 nucleotides are TGCGCCAGCAGCTTGGCCCAGGGGGCCCAAGAGACCCAGTACTTC. Full variable domain (remainder filled in from reference TRBV5-1 and TRBJ2-5): KAGVTQTPRYLIKTRGQQVTLSCSPISGHRSVSWYQQTPGQGLQFLFEYFSETQRNKGNFPGRFSGRQFSNSRSEMNVSTLELGDSALYLCASSLAQGAQETQYFGPGTRLLVL.

The chain employs TRBV29-1 and TRBJ2-5, with TRBD2 as a possible D gene (6 bases). Germline assignment: CDR1 SQVTM and CDR2 ANQGSEA. The CDR3 extends over 13 amino acids. V shed 6 bases and J shed 4 bases, with 15 bases lying between them. CDR3 amino acids: CSVAPRLGETQYF. The CDR3 nucleotides read TGCAGCGTCGCCCCTCGACTAGGAGAGACCCAGTACTTC.

The chain has TRBV24-1 and TRBJ2-3, with TRBD2 as a possible D gene (6 bases). Deletions cut 5 bases from V and 8 bases from J, with 13 bases between. The CDR3 length is 13 residues. CDR1 is KGHDR and CDR2 is SFDVKD in the germline V gene. CDR3 residues: CATSGFGGATQYF. In DNA form, the CDR3 reads TGTGCCACCAGTGGTTTTGGAGGGGCTACGCAGTATTTT.

The gene calls are TRBV3-1 (or the pseudogene TRBV3-2) and TRBJ2-3; D gene ambiguous. Germline lookup yields CDR1 LGHDT and CDR2 YNNKEL (reference sequence). This CDR3 has 12 residues. V gave up 2 bases and J gave up 5 bases, with 5 bases separating them. In DNA form, the CDR3 reads TGTGCCAGCAGCCAAACGGGAGATACGCAGTATTTT. Amino acids: CASSQTGDTQYF.